This T cell receptor beta chain appears in the sequencing data of a study of T cells in Graves' hyperthyroidism and ophthalmopathy (dated by TCRdb to between 2017 and 2020). General notes on the study: Peripheral blood samples were taken at initial diagnosis, before any treatment was given. TCR V-J signatures able to tell the groups apart were searched for in a discovery cohort of some 100 patients, of whom about 40 had Graves' ophthalmopathy and about 60 had stable Graves' hyperthyroidism. An independent validation cohort of around 19 hyperthyroidism patients and roughly 16 patients who later progressed to ophthalmopathy tested prospective prediction of ophthalmopathy. The 95 to 100 discovery patients were divided at random into training and test sets in a 7:3 ratio. The study also compared thyroid tissue and blood T-cell repertoires from five or six Graves' hyperthyroidism patients. After blood sampling, hyperthyroidism patients were treated with methimazole at a starting dose of 30 mg daily, and ophthalmopathy patients were treated with high-dose intravenous methylprednisolone. TCR Vbeta CDR3 sequencing of some 140 peripheral blood samples (over 40 ophthalmopathy, roughly 72 hyperthyroidism and approximately 17 progressor patients) is reported in the paper. Results and caveats for the whole study, not just this receptor: A model built on a 13 V-J signature distinguished ophthalmopathy from stable hyperthyroidism, reaching 85% to 90% sensitivity and under 84% specificity in cross-validation and 80%/75% in testing. During validation, the model predicted progression to ophthalmopathy a median of around six months ahead of onset, with almost 71% sensitivity and 72% to 85% specificity. Blood samples also contained most of the expanded thyroid clonotypes (frequency above 0.001), which suggests that blood repertoires may reflect thyroid immune responses. Sample size was not statistically predetermined, and investigators were not blinded to group allocation.

The CDR3 numbers 16 residues from cysteine through phenylalanine. The entry retains the CDR3 DNA only, 48 bases that are in frame from base 1. Trimming removed 5 bases from V and 0 bases from J; the gene matches leave 7 bases unexplained. The germline V gene yields MDHEN for CDR1 and SYDVKM for CDR2. The TCR beta CDR3 regions were amplified from the RNA transcripts. The TCR CDR3 was subjected to a first round of RT-PCR using the HTBI primer set and the Qiagen OneStep RT-PCR kit. A second multiplex PCR round built the libraries, followed by size selection and purification. Libraries were sequenced paired-end with 100 bp reads on an Illumina HiSeq2000. The paper's processing steps were these. Raw data were processed with SOAPnuke, discarding reads with adapters, uncalled bases, mean Phred below 15, or no exact constant-primer or identifier match. COPE v1.2.5 was used to merge high-quality paired reads, and clonotypes were defined as unique nucleotide sequences. MiTCR v1.1 was used to align clonotypes to the IMGT TRBV, TRBD and TRBJ reference segments. Analysis was restricted to V-J combinations with a frequency above 0.0001, which covered about 99% of repertoires. The TCS score was defined as F50 (clonal expansion) divided by E x V (chaos), with BLOSUM62-based TCRdist calculated between CDR3 peptides within each V-J. Welch's t-statistics and random forest reduced 500 to 550 V-J features to around 14, which were used in a naive Bayes classifier (R e1071). TCRdb took the public reads, trimmed them with fastp at Q25, ran MiXCR for clone calling and kept in-frame beta chains. Merged by CDR3 protein, the rows form single entries marked with the most common genes and DNA. Here the V and J calls rest on TCRdb's processing, not on the authors' analysis. The sample table holds roughly 720,000 distinct CDR3 sequences, of which 17% were seen once. The ten largest clonotypes hold around a sixth of the sample.

This clonotype has ten or more counts. The target of this receptor is not known. No much larger clone exists at a distance of one base, and base qualities are not known. Graves' hyperthyroidism was defined as stable when no progression to ophthalmopathy occurred over 18 months of follow-up. Hyperthyroidism patients were aged 18 to 65 years and newly diagnosed, with disease duration of less than 2 months. The study excluded patients with uncontrolled infections, other autoimmune diseases, pregnancy or lactation. Diagnoses were established on the basis of clinical symptoms, serum thyroxine and TRAb, thyroid ultrasound, and orbital computed tomography. PBMCs were isolated from roughly 10 ml of fresh peripheral blood by Ficoll-Paque density gradient centrifugation. Total RNA was extracted using Trizol reagent, and RNA quality was assessed on an Agilent 2100 Bioanalyzer.

The clonotype comes from a man in his forties or fifties with Graves' hyperthyroidism. This receptor chain uses TRBV28 and TRBJ2-4, with 7 bases aligning to TRBD1. Sequencing input: blood. For the CDR3, the sequence is CASSPSGQLAKNIQYF. The DNA is TGTGCCAGCAGTCCATCGGGACAGTTAGCCAAAAACATTCAGTACTTC.